Below are 27 T cell receptor beta chains sequenced from a single sample in a study of blood T cell repertoires in COVID-19 (dated by TCRdb to 2018 to 2020). Receptors were amplified or captured by the immunoSEQ multiplex PCR assay. What TCRdb holds here is the immuneACCESS table cut down to in-frame rearrangements. Part of the clones is not present; checked against another copy, under half of the missing clones reflect an unresolved V gene, and the others are unexplained. This sample lists around 250,000 clones; more than 65% were detected once. The ten top clones hold 4.4% of the sample. Sequencing used peripheral blood. The receptor source for this set is a man between 50 and 59 years old with active or convalescent COVID-19.

The count of this clone is one. J is TRBJ1-4 and V is TRBV28; TRBD1 matches 7 bases. The CDR3 loop spans 12 amino acids. Germline CDR1 and CDR2: MDHEN and SYDVKM. With V trimmed by 10 bases and J by 5 bases, 4 bases remained unmatched. The CDR3 spells CAIQGGNEKLFF. The CDR3 DNA is TGTGCCATCCAGGGGGGAAATGAAAAACTGTTTTTT. The whole variable domain, filled in from reference TRBV28 and TRBJ1-4, reads DVKVTQSSRYLVKRTGEKVFLECVQDMDHENMFWYRQDPGLGLRLIYFSYDVKMKEKGDIPEGYSVSREKKERFSLILESASTNQTSMYLCAIQGGNEKLFFGSGTQLSVL.

The chain employs TRBV28 and TRBJ1-1; tentative D call: TRBD1 (5 bases). This CDR3 contains 12 residues. V gave up 7 bases and J gave up 3 bases, with 9 bases separating them. The germline V gene encodes CDR1 MDHEN and CDR2 SYDVKM. The CDR3 sequence is CASKGVDTEAFF. Written as DNA, the CDR3 is TGTGCCAGCAAAGGGGTCGACACTGAAGCTTTCTTT. The complete variable domain, with remaining parts taken from reference TRBV28 and TRBJ1-1, reads DVKVTQSSRYLVKRTGEKVFLECVQDMDHENMFWYRQDPGLGLRLIYFSYDVKMKEKGDIPEGYSVSREKKERFSLILESASTNQTSMYLCASKGVDTEAFFGQGTRLTVV.

The rearrangement joins TRBV13 to TRBJ2-3; maybe TRBD2 (6 bases). The CDR3 extends over 15 amino acids. Germline CDR1 is PRHDT and CDR2 is FYEKMQ (reference sequence). V was clipped by 5 bases and J by 0 bases, with 12 bases between them. CDR3 in amino acids: CASSGRGTSTDTQYF. CDR3 nucleotide sequence: TGTGCCAGCAGCGGACGGGGGACCAGCACAGATACGCAGTATTTT.

The V and J genes are TRBV11-2 and TRBJ2-5; no clear D gene. V lost 5 bases, J lost 2 bases, and 12 bases lay in between. The germline V gene has CDR1 SGHAT and CDR2 FQNNGV. The CDR3 has 14 residues. The chain's CDR3 is CASSPPYGQETQYF. The DNA of the CDR3 is TGTGCCAGCAGCCCCCCTTACGGTCAAGAGACCCAGTACTTC.

This chain uses TRBV29-1 with TRBJ2-1; D unclear. V dropped 1 base and J dropped 6 bases, with 7 bases sitting between them. The V gene's germline CDR1 is SQVTM and CDR2 ANQGSEA. CDR3 length equals 12 residues. CDR3 nucleotide sequence: TGCAGCGTTGAAGCGGTGTTCAATGAGCAGTTCTTC. Its protein is CSVEAVFNEQFF.

This chain joins TRBV30 and TRBJ2-1; TRBD1 is a possible D gene (7 bases). Between the trimmed V and J ends, which lost 5 bases and 10 bases, there was a span of 15 bases. Germline V lookup: CDR1 GTSNPN, CDR2 SVGIG (reference sequence). The CDR3 has 12 amino acids. The CDR3, as DNA: TGTGCCTGGGCCAGGGGGGCCGGAGAGCAGTTCTTC. Translation: CAWARGAGEQFF.

This clone occurred once. This chain connects TRBV30 to TRBJ2-5, with 11 bases matching TRBD1. With 3 bases clipped from V and 2 bases from J, the junction kept 2 bases outside the gene matches. This CDR3 is built from 14 residues. The germline V gene encodes CDR1 GTSNPN and CDR2 SVGIG (reference sequence). The CDR3 here is CAWSRDRGQETQYF. DNA of the CDR3: TGTGCCTGGAGCCGGGACAGGGGGCAAGAGACCCAGTACTTC. The whole variable domain, filled in from reference TRBV30 and TRBJ2-5, reads SQTIHQWPATLVQPVGSPLSLECTVEGTSNPNLYWYRQAAGRGLQLLFYSVGIGQISSEVPQNLSASRPQDRQFILSSKKLLLSDSGFYLCAWSRDRGQETQYFGPGTRLLVL.

The V and J genes are TRBV9 and TRBJ2-5; D may be TRBD1 (6 bases). V lost 4 bases and J 1 base, leaving 11 bases between the germline ends. CDR3 length equals 14 residues. Germline values: CDR1 SGDLS, CDR2 YYNGEE. In DNA form, the CDR3 reads TGTGCCAGCAGCCCTCTGGGGGCCCAAGAGACCCAGTACTTC. Translation gives CASSPLGAQETQYF.

V usage is TRBV5-1 and J usage is TRBJ2-2; 12 nucleotides agree with TRBD2. J gave up 2 bases and V 0 bases, and 5 bases lay outside the gene matches. The germline V gene has CDR1 SGHRS and CDR2 YFSETQ. The CDR3 sequence is 18 residues long. CDR3 sequence reads: CASSLEPSGGANTGELFF. For the CDR3, the DNA is TGCGCCAGCAGCTTGGAGCCTAGCGGGGGGGCTAACACCGGGGAGCTGTTTTTT.

This clone appeared a single time. J is TRBJ1-2 and V is TRBV7-8; D perhaps matches TRBD1 (5 bases). The CDR3 is made up of 16 amino acids. Germline V lookup: CDR1 SGHVS, CDR2 FQNEAQ. V lost 1 base, J lost 4 bases, and 16 bases lay in between. The CDR3 DNA is TGTGCCAGCAGCTTAGGGTTCGATGCAAGGGGCTATGGCTACACCTTC. Its protein product is CASSLGFDARGYGYTF.

This clone was counted a few times. The chain combines TRBV29-1 with TRBJ1-3; no firm D call. The CDR3 extends over 13 amino acids. Germline V gives CDR1 SQVTM, CDR2 ANQGSEA. The V and J ends lost 7 bases and 0 bases respectively, with 10 bases between them. CDR3 bases: TGCAGCGCTGGTGAGGGCTCTGGAAACACCATATATTTT. Its translation: CSAGEGSGNTIYF.

On this clone: This specimen includes other DNA sequences encoding the same CDR3. The chain recombines TRBV19 with TRBJ1-5; perhaps TRBD1 as D (5 bases). Germline lookup yields CDR1 LNHDA and CDR2 SQIVND (reference sequence). CDR3 length equals 15 residues. Trimming shortened V by 1 base and J by 7 bases, and 14 bases separated the two germline ends. CDR3 bases: TGTGCCAGTAGTATAGGGGGGAGGAGGGGACAGCCCCAGCATTTT. It yields the protein CASSIGGRRGQPQHF. Combining the CDR3 with reference TRBV19 and TRBJ1-5 gives the whole variable domain DGGITQSPKYLFRKEGQNVTLSCEQNLNHDAMYWYRQDPGQGLRLIYYSQIVNDFQKGDIAEGYSVSREKKESFPLTVTSAQKNPTAFYLCASSIGGRRGQPQHFGDGTRLSIL.

This clone was picked up many times. The chain links TRBV2 to TRBJ1-4; maybe TRBD1 (5 bases). V lost 4 bases and J 2 bases, leaving 8 bases between the germline ends. Germline CDR1 SNHLY, CDR2 FYNNEI. The CDR3 has 14 amino acids. CDR3 DNA: TGTGCCAGCAGTGGCGGGGCCACTAATGAAAAACTGTTTTTT. Translating gives CASSGGATNEKLFF.

This chain connects TRBV3-1 (or the pseudogene TRBV3-2) to TRBJ1-5; TRBD1 is a possible D gene (5 bases). The V gene lost 3 bases and the J gene lost 6 bases, with 9 bases spanning the gap. Germline CDR1 LGHDT, CDR2 YNNKEL (reference sequence). The CDR3 runs 13 residues. CDR3 residues: CASSQGGTQPQHF. CDR3 coding DNA: TGTGCCAGCAGCCAGGGGGGGACTCAGCCCCAGCATTTT.

The rearrangement uses TRBV5-4 and TRBJ2-1; 7 nucleotides line up with TRBD2. Germline V gives CDR1 SGHNT, CDR2 YYREEE (reference sequence). V was clipped by 5 bases and J by 5 bases; unmatched bases: 7. This CDR3 contains 14 residues. CDR3 protein: CASRSPGTNNEQFF. For the CDR3, the DNA is TGTGCCAGCAGGTCGCCCGGGACTAACAATGAGCAGTTCTTC.

V usage is TRBV7-7 and J usage is TRBJ2-1; D remains unclear. Germline V gives CDR1 SSHAT, CDR2 FNYEAQ (reference sequence). CDR3 length: 15 residues. V lost 0 bases and J 6 bases, leaving 12 bases between the germline ends. Written as DNA, the CDR3 is TGTGCCAGCAGCTTAGCGGTATTCAGTTCCAATGAGCAGTTCTTC. Encoded protein: CASSLAVFSSNEQFF.

CDR3 nucleotides: TGTGCCAGCAGCCCGCCCGGGGAACCACTTTATAATTCACCCCTCCACTTT. Translated: CASSPPGEPLYNSPLHF. The chain couples TRBV11-3 to TRBJ1-6, with no clear D. The CDR3 loop spans 17 amino acids. V was shortened by 5 bases and J by 4 bases, with 18 bases between the two germline ends. Per germline, CDR1 SGHNT and CDR2 YENEEA.

The chain joins TRBV11-2 to TRBJ1-5, with TRBD1 matching 10 bases. The V gene's germline CDR1 is SGHAT and CDR2 FQNNGV. The CDR3 runs to 14 residues. The V segment lost 5 bases and the J segment 7 bases; nucleotides outside the gene matches: 5. The CDR3 DNA sequence: TGTGCCAGCAGCGGGACAGGGGCGGGACAGCCCCAGCATTTT. Translating gives CASSGTGAGQPQHF.

The chain carries TRBV5-4 and TRBJ1-5, with D maybe TRBD1 (5 bases). In germline, CDR1 is SGHNT, CDR2 YYREEE (reference sequence). V was shortened by 1 base and J by 4 bases, with 9 bases between the two germline ends. The CDR3 is 14 amino acids. CDR3 region: CASSLSGQNQPQHF. In DNA, the CDR3 is TGTGCCAGCAGCTTGTCAGGGCAGAATCAGCCCCAGCATTTT.

The rearrangement joins TRBV30 to TRBJ1-5; 10 bases line up with TRBD1. Germline CDR1 is GTSNPN and CDR2 is SVGIG (reference sequence). V dropped 5 bases and J dropped 3; count of bases not matched to a gene: 4. This CDR3 is built from 14 residues. CDR3 nucleotides: TGTGCCTGGGTGGACAGGGGGACCAATCAGCCCCAGCATTTT. This gives the protein CAWVDRGTNQPQHF. Combining the CDR3 with reference TRBV30 and TRBJ1-5 gives the whole variable domain SQTIHQWPATLVQPVGSPLSLECTVEGTSNPNLYWYRQAAGRGLQLLFYSVGIGQISSEVPQNLSASRPQDRQFILSSKKLLLSDSGFYLCAWVDRGTNQPQHFGDGTRLSIL.

This clone has just a few counts. The V call is TRBV20-1, the J call TRBJ2-5; TRBD2 might be the D (6 bases). This CDR3 spans 14 amino acids. Germline CDR1 reads DFQATT; CDR2 reads SNEGSKA (reference sequence). Trimming shortened V by 3 bases and J by 2 bases, and 13 bases separated the two germline ends. The CDR3 protein is CSASPPGLQETQYF. The CDR3 DNA reads TGCAGTGCTAGTCCTCCGGGACTTCAAGAGACCCAGTACTTC.

The chain carries TRBV7-2 and TRBJ2-1; 9 bases map to TRBD2. The CDR3 length is 17 residues. After removal of 1 base from V and 7 bases from J, the junction contained 11 bases not matched to a gene. CDR1 and CDR2 from the germline V gene are SGHTA and FQGNSA. The CDR3 DNA reads TGTGCCAGCAGCTTAGGGTGGGCGCGGGGGGGCCGGAATGAGCAGTTCTTC. Residues: CASSLGWARGGRNEQFF.

The chain uses TRBV7-3 and TRBJ1-3, with D possibly matching TRBD1 (6 bases). The CDR3 is 13 amino acids. V dropped 5 bases and J dropped 8 bases, with 13 bases sitting between them. CDR1 is SGHTA and CDR2 is FQGTGA in the germline V gene. The CDR3 protein is CASSLGAGDTIYF. CDR3 sequence (DNA): TGTGCCAGCAGCCTGGGGGCAGGAGACACCATATATTTT.

The chain is built from TRBV7-6 and TRBJ2-1, with 9 bases that match TRBD2. After removal of 4 bases from V and 0 bases from J, the junction contained 1 base not matched to a gene. The CDR3 is made up of 15 amino acids. Germline CDR1 reads SGHVS; CDR2 reads FNYEAQ. CDR3 DNA: TGTGCCAGCAGCTCGACTAGCGGCTCCTACAATGAGCAGTTCTTC. It translates to CASSSTSGSYNEQFF.

This clone showed up just once. This sequence joins TRBV3-1 (or the pseudogene TRBV3-2) and TRBJ1-2, with D maybe TRBD1 (6 bases). This CDR3 comprises 13 residues. Germline V gene data show CDR1 as LGHDT and CDR2 as YNNKEL (reference sequence). V lost 5 bases, J lost 4 bases, and 11 bases lay in between. DNA for the CDR3: TGTGCCAGCAGCAGAGGACAGATCTATGGCTACACCTTC. It codes for CASSRGQIYGYTF.

V usage is TRBV6-5 and J usage is TRBJ2-3; D is possibly TRBD1 (5 bases). Germline-derived CDR1 and CDR2 are MNHEY and SVGAGI. V shed 9 bases and J shed 2 bases, with 9 bases lying between them. The CDR3 length is 12 residues. CDR3 DNA: TGTGCCAGTCGGACACTCACAGATACGCAGTATTTT. Translation gives CASRTLTDTQYF.

This chain joins TRBV6-5 and TRBJ2-7, with 7 bases aligning to TRBD1. The CDR3 is made up of 14 amino acids. J was trimmed by 10 bases and V by 9 bases; bases with no gene match: 18. The germline V gene encodes CDR1 MNHEY and CDR2 SVGAGI. CDR3 region: CASEPRDRSTFQYF. The CDR3 DNA sequence: TGTGCCAGTGAGCCTCGGGACAGATCGACTTTCCAGTACTTC.